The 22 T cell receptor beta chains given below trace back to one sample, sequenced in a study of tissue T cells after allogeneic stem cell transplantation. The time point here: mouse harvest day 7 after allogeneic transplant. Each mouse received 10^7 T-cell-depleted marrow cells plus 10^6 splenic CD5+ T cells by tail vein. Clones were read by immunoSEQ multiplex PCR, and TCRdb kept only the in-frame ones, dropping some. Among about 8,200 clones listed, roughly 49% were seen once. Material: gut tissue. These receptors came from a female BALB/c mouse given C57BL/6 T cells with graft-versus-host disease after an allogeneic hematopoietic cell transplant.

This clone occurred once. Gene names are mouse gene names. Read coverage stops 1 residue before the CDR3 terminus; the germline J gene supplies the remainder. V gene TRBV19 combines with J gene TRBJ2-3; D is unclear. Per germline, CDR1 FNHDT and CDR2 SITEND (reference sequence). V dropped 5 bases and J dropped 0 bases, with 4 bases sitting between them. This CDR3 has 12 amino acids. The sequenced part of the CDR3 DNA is TGTGCCAGCAGCCCTAGTGCAGAAACGCTGTAT. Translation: CASSPSAETLY. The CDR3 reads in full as CASSPSAETLYF.

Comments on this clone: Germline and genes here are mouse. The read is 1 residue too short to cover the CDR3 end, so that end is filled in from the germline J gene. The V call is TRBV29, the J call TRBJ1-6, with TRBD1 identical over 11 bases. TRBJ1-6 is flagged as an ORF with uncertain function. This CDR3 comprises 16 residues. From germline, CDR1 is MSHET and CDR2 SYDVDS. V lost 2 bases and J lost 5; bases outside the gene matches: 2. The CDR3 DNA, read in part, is TGTGCTAGCAGTTTACCGGACAGGGGGCATAATTCGCCCCTCTAC. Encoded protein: CASSLPDRGHNSPLY. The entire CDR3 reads CASSLPDRGHNSPLYF.

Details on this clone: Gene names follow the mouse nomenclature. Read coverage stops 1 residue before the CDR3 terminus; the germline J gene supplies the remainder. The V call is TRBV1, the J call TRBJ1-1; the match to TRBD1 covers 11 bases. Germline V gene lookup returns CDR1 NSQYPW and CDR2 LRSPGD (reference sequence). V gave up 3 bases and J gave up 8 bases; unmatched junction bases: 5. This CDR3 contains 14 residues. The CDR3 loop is CTCSAGQGVREVFF. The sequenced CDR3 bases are TGCACCTGCAGTGCGGGACAGGGGGTACGGGAAGTCTTC. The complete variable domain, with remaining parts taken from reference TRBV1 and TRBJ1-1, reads VTLLEQNPRWRLVPRGQAVNLRCILKNSQYPWMSWYQQDLQKQLQWLFTLRSPGDKEVKSLPGADYLATRVTDTELRLQVANMSQGRTLYCTCSAGQGVREVFFGKGTRLTVV.

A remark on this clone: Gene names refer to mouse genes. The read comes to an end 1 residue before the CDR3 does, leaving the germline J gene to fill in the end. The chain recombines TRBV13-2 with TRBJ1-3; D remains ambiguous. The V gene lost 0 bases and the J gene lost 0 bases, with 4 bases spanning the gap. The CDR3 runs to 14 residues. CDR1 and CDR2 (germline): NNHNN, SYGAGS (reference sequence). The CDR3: CASGDAVSGNTLYF. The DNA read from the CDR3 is TGTGCCAGCGGTGATGCAGTTTCTGGAAATACGCTCTAT.

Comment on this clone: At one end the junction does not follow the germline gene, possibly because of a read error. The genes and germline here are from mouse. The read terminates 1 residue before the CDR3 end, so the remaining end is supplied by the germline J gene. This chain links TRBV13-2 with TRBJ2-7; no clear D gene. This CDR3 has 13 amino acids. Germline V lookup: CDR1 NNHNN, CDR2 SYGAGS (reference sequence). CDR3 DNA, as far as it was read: TGTGCCAGCAGTGATGCACCGGGGTATGAACAGTAC. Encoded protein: CASSDAPGYEQY. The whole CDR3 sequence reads CASSDAPGYEQYF.

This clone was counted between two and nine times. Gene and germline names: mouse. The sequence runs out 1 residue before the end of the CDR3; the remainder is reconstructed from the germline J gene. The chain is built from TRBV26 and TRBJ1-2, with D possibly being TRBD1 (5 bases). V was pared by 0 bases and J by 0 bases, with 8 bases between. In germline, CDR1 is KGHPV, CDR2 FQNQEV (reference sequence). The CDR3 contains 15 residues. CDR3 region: CASSLSGGANSDYTF. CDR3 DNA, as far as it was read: TGTGCCAGCAGTCTGTCGGGGGGTGCAAACTCCGACTACACC.

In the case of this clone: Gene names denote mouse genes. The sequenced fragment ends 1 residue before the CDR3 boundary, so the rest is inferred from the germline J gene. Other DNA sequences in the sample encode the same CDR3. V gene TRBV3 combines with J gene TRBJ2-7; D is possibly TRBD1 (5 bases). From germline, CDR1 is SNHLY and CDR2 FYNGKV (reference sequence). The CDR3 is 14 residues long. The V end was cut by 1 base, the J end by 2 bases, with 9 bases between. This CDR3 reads CASSLGGRAYEQYF. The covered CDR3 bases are TGTGCCAGCAGCTTAGGAGGCAGGGCCTATGAACAGTAC.

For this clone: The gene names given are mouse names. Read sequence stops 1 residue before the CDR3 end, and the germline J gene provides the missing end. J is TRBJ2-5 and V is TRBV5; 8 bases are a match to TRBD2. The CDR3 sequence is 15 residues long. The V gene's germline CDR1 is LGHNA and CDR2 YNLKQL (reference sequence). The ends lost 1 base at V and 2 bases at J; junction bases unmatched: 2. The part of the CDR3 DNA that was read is TGTGCCAGCAGCCAAGTGGGGGGGTTCCAAGACACCCAGTAC. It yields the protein CASSQVGGFQDTQY. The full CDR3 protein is CASSQVGGFQDTQYF.

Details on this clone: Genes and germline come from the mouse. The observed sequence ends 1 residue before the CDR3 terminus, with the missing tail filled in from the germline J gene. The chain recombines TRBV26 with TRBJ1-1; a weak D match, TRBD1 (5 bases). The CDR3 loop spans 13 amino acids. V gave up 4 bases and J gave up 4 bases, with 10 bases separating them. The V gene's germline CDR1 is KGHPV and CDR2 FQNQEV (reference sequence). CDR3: CASSPQGGTEVFF. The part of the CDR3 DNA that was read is TGTGCCAGCAGTCCGCAGGGTGGCACAGAAGTCTTC.

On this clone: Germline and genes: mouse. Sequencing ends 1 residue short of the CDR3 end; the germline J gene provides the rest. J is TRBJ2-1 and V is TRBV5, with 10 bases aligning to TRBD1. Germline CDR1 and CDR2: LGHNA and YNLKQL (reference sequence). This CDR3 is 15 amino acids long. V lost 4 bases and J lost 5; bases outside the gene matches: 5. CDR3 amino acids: CASSPRTGGDAEQFF. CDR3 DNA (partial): TGTGCCAGCAGCCCCCGGACAGGGGGGGATGCTGAGCAGTTC.

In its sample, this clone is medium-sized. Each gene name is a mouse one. CDR3: CTCSADGGGQDTQYF. The CDR3 bases that were read are TGCACCTGCAGTGCAGATGGGGGAGGCCAAGACACCCAGTAC. The chain combines TRBV1 with TRBJ2-5; maybe TRBD2 (6 bases). The read stops 1 residue short of the end of the CDR3; the missing end is completed from the germline J gene. This CDR3 contains 15 residues. Trimming left V 0 bases short and J 2 bases short, with 9 bases between. Germline CDR1 NSQYPW, CDR2 LRSPGD (reference sequence).

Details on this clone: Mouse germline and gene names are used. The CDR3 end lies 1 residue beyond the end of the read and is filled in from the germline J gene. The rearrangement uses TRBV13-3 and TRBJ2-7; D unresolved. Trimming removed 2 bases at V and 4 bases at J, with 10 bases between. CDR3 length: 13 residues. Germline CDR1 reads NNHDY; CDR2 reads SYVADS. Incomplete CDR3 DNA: TGTGCCAGCAGTGAAGGCAGGTCATATGAACAGTAC. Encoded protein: CASSEGRSYEQY. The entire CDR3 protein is CASSEGRSYEQYF.

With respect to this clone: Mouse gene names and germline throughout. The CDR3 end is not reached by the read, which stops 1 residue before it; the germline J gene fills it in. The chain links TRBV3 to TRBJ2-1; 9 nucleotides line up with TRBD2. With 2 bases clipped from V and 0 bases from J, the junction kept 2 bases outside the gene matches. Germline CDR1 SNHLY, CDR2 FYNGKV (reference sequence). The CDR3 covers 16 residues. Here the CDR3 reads CASSLSWGGNYAEQFF. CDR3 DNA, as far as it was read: TGTGCCAGCAGCTTAAGCTGGGGGGGTAACTATGCTGAGCAGTTC.

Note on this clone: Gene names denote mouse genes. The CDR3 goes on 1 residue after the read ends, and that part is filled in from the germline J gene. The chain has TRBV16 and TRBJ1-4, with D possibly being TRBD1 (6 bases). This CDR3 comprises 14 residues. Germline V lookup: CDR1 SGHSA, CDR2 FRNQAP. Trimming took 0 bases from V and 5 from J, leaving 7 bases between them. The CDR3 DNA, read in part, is TGTGCAAGCAGCTTAGAGCAGGGGAACGAAAGATTATTT. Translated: CASSLEQGNERLF. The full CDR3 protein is CASSLEQGNERLFF.

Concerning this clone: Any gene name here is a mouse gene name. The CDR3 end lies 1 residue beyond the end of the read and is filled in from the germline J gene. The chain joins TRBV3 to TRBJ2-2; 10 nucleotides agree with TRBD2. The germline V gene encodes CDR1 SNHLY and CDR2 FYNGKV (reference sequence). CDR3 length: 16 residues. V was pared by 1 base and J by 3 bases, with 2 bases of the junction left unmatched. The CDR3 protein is CASSLDWGGDTGQLYF. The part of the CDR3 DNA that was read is TGTGCCAGCAGCTTAGACTGGGGGGGGGACACCGGGCAGCTCTAC.

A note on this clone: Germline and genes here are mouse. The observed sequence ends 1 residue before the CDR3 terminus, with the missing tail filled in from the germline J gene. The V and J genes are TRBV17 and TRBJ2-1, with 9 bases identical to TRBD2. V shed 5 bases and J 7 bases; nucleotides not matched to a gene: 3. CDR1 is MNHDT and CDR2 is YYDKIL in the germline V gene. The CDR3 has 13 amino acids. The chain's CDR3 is CASSLGGPAEQFF. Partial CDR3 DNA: TGTGCTAGCAGTTTGGGGGGGCCGGCTGAGCAGTTC.

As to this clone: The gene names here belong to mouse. CDR3 DNA (partial): TGTGCCAGCAGCAGGGGGCTCAACGAAAGATTATTT. Its translation is CASSRGLNERLF. In full, the CDR3 reads CASSRGLNERLFF. This chain links TRBV26 with TRBJ1-4, with 8 bases identical to TRBD1. The read halts 1 residue ahead of the CDR3 end, with the missing end drawn from the germline J gene. Germline-derived CDR1 and CDR2 are KGHPV and FQNQEV (reference sequence). The CDR3 length is 13 residues. With 6 bases clipped from V and 4 bases from J, the junction kept 1 base outside the gene matches. Full variable domain (missing parts from reference TRBV26 and TRBJ1-4): NSKVIQTPRYLVKGQGQKAKMRCIPEKGHPVVFWYQQNKNNEFKFLINFQNQEVLQQIDMTEKRFSAECPSNSPCSLEIQSSEAGDSALYLCASSRGLNERLFFGHGTKLSVL.

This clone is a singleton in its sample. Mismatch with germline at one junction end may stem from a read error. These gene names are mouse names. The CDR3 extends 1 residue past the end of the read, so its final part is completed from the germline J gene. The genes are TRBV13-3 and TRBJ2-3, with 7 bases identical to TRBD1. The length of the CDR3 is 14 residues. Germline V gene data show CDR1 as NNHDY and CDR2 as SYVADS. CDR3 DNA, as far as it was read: TGTGTCAGCAGGGGACAGAATAGTGCAGAAACGCTGTAT. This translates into CVSRGQNSAETLY. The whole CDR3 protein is CVSRGQNSAETLYF.

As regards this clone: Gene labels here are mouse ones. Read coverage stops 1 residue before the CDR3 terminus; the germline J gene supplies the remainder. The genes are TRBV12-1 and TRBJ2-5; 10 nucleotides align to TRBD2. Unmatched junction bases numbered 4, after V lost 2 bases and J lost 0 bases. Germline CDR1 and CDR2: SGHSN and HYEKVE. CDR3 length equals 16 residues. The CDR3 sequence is CASSPTGGVNQDTQYF. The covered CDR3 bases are TGTGCCAGCTCTCCAACTGGGGGGGTTAACCAAGACACCCAGTAC.

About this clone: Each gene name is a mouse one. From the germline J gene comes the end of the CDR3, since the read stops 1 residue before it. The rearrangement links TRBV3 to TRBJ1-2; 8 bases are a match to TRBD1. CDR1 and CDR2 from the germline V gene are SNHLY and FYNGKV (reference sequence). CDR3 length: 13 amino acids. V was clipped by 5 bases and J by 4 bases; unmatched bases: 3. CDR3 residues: CASSGQGGSDYTF. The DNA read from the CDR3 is TGTGCCAGCAGCGGACAGGGAGGCTCCGACTACACC.

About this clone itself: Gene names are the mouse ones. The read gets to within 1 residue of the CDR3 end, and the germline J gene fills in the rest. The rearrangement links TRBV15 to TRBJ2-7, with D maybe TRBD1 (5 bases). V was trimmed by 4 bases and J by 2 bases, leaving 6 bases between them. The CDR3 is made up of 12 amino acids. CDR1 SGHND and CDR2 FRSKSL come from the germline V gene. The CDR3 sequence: CASSSTAYEQYF. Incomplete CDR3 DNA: TGTGCCAGCAGTTCGACAGCCTATGAACAGTAC.

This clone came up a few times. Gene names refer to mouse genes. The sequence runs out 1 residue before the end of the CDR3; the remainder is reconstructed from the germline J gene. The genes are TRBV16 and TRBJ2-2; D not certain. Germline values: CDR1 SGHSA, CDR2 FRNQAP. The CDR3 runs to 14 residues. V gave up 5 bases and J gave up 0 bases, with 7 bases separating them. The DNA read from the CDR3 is TGTGCAAGCAGCCCGCAAGCAAACACCGGGCAGCTCTAC. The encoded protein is CASSPQANTGQLY. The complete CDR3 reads CASSPQANTGQLYF.